These 7 T cell receptor beta chains came from one sample sequenced in a study of CD8 T cells in ankylosing spondylitis. General study findings and limits: A TCR beta motif made of 7 to 9 highly homologous variants seemed typical of ankylosing spondylitis blood.

These TCRs' antigens remain unknown. TCRdb redid the calling of the 5' RACE reads with MiXCR, one entry per CDR3 protein. Here the sample spans 400,000 to 450,000 distinct CDR3 sequences, 15% to 20% being singletons. Material for sequencing was blood, either unsorted or a sorted T cell fraction (not recorded which). All receptors derive from a male donor with ankylosing spondylitis.

The chain carries TRBV4-2 and TRBJ2-7, with no clear D. The CDR3 is made up of 13 amino acids. Germline V lookup: CDR1 LGHNA, CDR2 YNFKEQ. Trimming took 2 bases from V and 2 from J, leaving 7 bases between them. The CDR3 region has the DNA TGTGCCAGCAGCCAAACCCCCACCTACGAGCAGTACTTC. Encoded protein: CASSQTPTYEQYF.

This clonotype was seen more than once but under ten times. V usage is TRBV4-3 and J usage is TRBJ2-5; no firm D call. V was clipped by 0 bases and J by 2 bases, with 10 bases between them. This CDR3 has 15 residues. Germline CDR1 and CDR2: LGHNA and YSLEER. The CDR3 nucleotides read TGCGCCAGCAGCCAAGATGTCGGAAAACAAGAGACCCAGTACTTC. It codes for CASSQDVGKQETQYF.

The chain joins TRBV5-6 to TRBJ2-7; possibly TRBD2 for D (5 bases). The CDR3 has 15 amino acids. V lost 4 bases, J lost 4 bases, and 18 bases lay in between. Germline V CDR1 and CDR2: SGHDT, YYEEEE. The CDR3 sequence: CASSPRVGAQYEQYF. As DNA, the CDR3 is TGTGCCAGCAGCCCGAGGGTGGGAGCGCAGTACGAGCAGTACTTC.

In its sample, this clonotype was seen a few times. The V and J genes are TRBV3-1 and TRBJ2-5, with 7 bases lining up with TRBD2. CDR3 length equals 14 residues. Looked up from germline, CDR1 is LGHDT and CDR2 is YNNKEL (reference sequence). The trim removed 4 bases at V and 2 bases at J, leaving 4 bases unmatched. This CDR3 reads CASSLRTRQETQYF. The CDR3 DNA follows: TGTGCCAGCAGCCTTCGGACTAGACAAGAGACCCAGTACTTC.

The chain is built from TRBV19 and TRBJ1-1; D is undetermined. This CDR3 contains 16 residues. With 4 bases removed from V and 2 bases from J, the gap between germline ends came to 17 bases. Germline CDR1 and CDR2: LNHDA and SQIVND (reference sequence). The DNA of the CDR3 is TGTGCCAGTAGTAACCCCCGGGCAGCCTCCAACACTGAAGCTTTCTTT. Protein product: CASSNPRAASNTEAFF.

In regard to this clonotype: One end of the junction does not line up with germline, which may come from a read error. V and J are TRBV30 and TRBJ1-5; D uncertain. CDR1 and CDR2 (germline): GTSNPN, SVGIG (reference sequence). The CDR3 sequence is 13 residues long. The CDR3 spells CAWSVASDQPQHF. Written as DNA, the CDR3 is TGTGCCTGGAGTGTAGCTAGCGATCAGCCCCAGCATTTT.

This clonotype was observed a few times. V is TRBV29-1 and J is TRBJ1-1, with TRBD1 matching 9 bases. CDR3 length: 13 amino acids. CDR1 is SQVTM and CDR2 is ANQGSEA in the germline V gene. J lost 7 bases, V lost 8 bases, and 11 bases had no gene match. CDR3 loop: CSSEIDRGGEAFF. CDR3 DNA sequence: TGCAGCTCGGAGATAGACAGGGGGGGTGAAGCTTTCTTT.